This record concerns one T cell receptor beta chain sequence. Its specific antigen is unknown. No much larger clone is present one base from it, and per-base qualities are unavailable. The source of the sample is a study of human versus mouse CDR3 diversity and MHC coevolution (dated by TCRdb to about 2017). About the study as a whole: According to reports, the immunoSEQ assay detects one in 200,000 T cells and minimizes multiplex PCR amplification bias. Across mouse and human samples, each sample had between about 0.6 x 10^7 and 1.7 x 10^7 valid reads. Repertoires of human naive CD4 T cells were used as a reference for TCR selection on multiple MHC II alleles and were compared against human-TCR-locus transgenic mice carrying single MHC II. The human cohort was made up of three healthy volunteer blood donors, who at collection were aged 30 to 40, 40 to 50 and 60 to 70, one donor in each range. Overall study results and their limits: Repertoire diversity was not considered directly comparable between humans and mice because human T cells were selected on a handful of MHC II alleles. Among all compared groups, most of the three human donors had the lowest clonal inequality scores. On average, humans had more CDR3 deletions and insertions than mice did, pointing to greater exonuclease and TdT activity. iCHAO1 estimates gave humans the largest TCR beta repertoire, some 1.5 million clonotypes, attributed likely to selection by multiple MHC II molecules.

Fluorescence-activated cell sorting was used to pull naive CD4 T cells, meaning cells that were CD45RO-negative and CD62L-positive, out of the PBMCs. From each donor, about 48 ml of fresh peripheral blood was taken, and Ficoll density centrifugation was then used to isolate PBMCs. All samples were sorted on a FACSAria III instrument and reached purity above 90%. The QIAGEN blood and tissue kit was used to extract genomic DNA from the sorted cells, and that DNA was then quantified on a NanoDrop 1000. Deep sequencing and quantification of TCR alpha and beta chains were performed on the immunoSEQ platform by multiplex PCR of genomic DNA. As for the authors' bioinformatics: Annotation of the TCR sequences relied on IMGT gene and region definitions. Out-of-frame rearrangements were used as a proxy for the preselection repertoire and compared with in-frame clonotypes. To estimate repertoire size, the study used the iCHAO1 estimator that comes with the immunoSEQ platform. Clonal inequality was measured with a Gini index on in-frame amino acid clonotypes, based on the Lorenz curve. Shared clonotypes were counted with the intersect function of the R package tcR, and similarity was scored with the Jaccard index. V, J and V-J usage frequencies went into a principal component analysis run with the R prcomp function, with no normalization applied. TCRdb provides this immuneACCESS table in a form limited to in-frame rearrangements. Some clones are lacking; in checked studies, under half of them reflect an unresolved V gene, and why the rest are absent is not known. Clonal size and the V and J genes are those of that table, whereas D and trimming came from the DNA. For this sample there are about 83,000 clones; roughly 90% appear just once. The ten largest clones take up roughly 0.16% of the sample.

This clonotype was sampled from a person between 25 and 69 years old in good health. Sequencing input: naive CD4+ T cells from blood. The cell subset or site label for this specimen denotes: CD45RO-negative CD62L-positive naive CD4 T cells.

The CDR3 protein: CASSSITDTQYF. The DNA is TGTGCCAGCAGCTCAATCACAGATACGCAGTATTTT. In this chain, TRBV5-4 is recombined with TRBJ2-3, with the D gene uncertain. Via the germline V gene (reference sequence), CDR1 is SGHNT and CDR2 YYREEE. The cysteine opens and the phenylalanine closes a CDR3 of 12 amino acids. Only the CDR3 DNA is retained, 36 bases long and in frame from the first base. V loses 3 bases, J loses 2 bases, and the germline ends lie 4 bases apart. Here the CDR3 is joined to the reference TRBV5-4 and TRBJ2-3 genes, and the full variable domain is: ETGVTQSPTHLIKTRGQQVTLRCSSQSGHNTVSWYQQALGQGPQFIFQYYREEENGRGNFPPRFSGLQFPNYSSELNVNALELDDSALYLCASSSITDTQYFGPGTRLTVL.